A single sample is the source of the 10 T cell receptor beta chains below, sequenced in a study of Graves' ophthalmopathy and Graves' hyperthyroidism. Amplification of the TCR beta CDR3 regions used RNA transcripts (as template). Second-round multiplex PCR came after a first-round RT-PCR that employed HTBI primers. From the multiplex PCR reads, TCRdb called clonotypes with MiXCR, one entry per CDR3 protein. The sample carries about 1.2 million distinct CDR3 sequences, about two fifths recorded once. Sequenced material: peripheral blood or thyroid tissue (not recorded which). The receptors originated from an adult man with Graves' hyperthyroidism.

This chain uses TRBV4-1 with TRBJ2-7; 16 nucleotides match TRBD2. V lost 4 bases and J lost 5; bases outside the gene matches: 8. This CDR3 has 17 residues. CDR1 is MGHRA, CDR2 YSYEKL, per germline. Here the CDR3 reads CASSRREGTSGRDEQYF. The CDR3 DNA reads TGCGCCAGCAGCCGACGCGAAGGGACTAGCGGGAGGGACGAGCAGTACTTC.

The V gene is TRBV4-3, the J gene TRBJ2-5, with 9 nucleotides matching TRBD2. Per germline, CDR1 LGHNA and CDR2 YSLEER. This CDR3 is 15 amino acids long. The J segment lost 0 bases and the V segment lost 3 bases, leaving 2 bases of the junction unmatched. The CDR3 coding sequence is TGCGCCAGCAGCCACCGACTAGCGGACCAAGAGACCCAGTACTTC. This codes for CASSHRLADQETQYF.

This clonotype was observed at least ten times. The gene calls are TRBV29-1 and TRBJ2-7, with D hard to call. The CDR3 contains 13 residues. Germline V gene data show CDR1 as SQVTM and CDR2 as ANQGSEA. Trimming removed 6 bases from V and 7 bases from J, with 19 bases in between. This CDR3 reads CSVSVGLTREQYF. CDR3 in DNA: TGCAGCGTCTCAGTAGGCCTAACGAGGGAGCAGTACTTC.

V is TRBV3-1 and J is TRBJ1-1, with D unresolved. The CDR3 extends over 13 amino acids. Germline values: CDR1 LGHDT, CDR2 YNNKEL (reference sequence). Trimming left V 5 bases short and J 7 bases short, with 14 bases between. CDR3 in DNA: TGTGCCAGCAGCGGTTCCCCGTACGATGAAGCTTTCTTT. Protein: CASSGSPYDEAFF.

This clonotype was seen a few times. The V and J genes are TRBV20-1 and TRBJ2-7; 7 nucleotides match TRBD2. The V gene's germline CDR1 is DFQATT and CDR2 SNEGSKA (reference sequence). The length of the CDR3 is 12 residues. V was pared by 3 bases and J by 12 bases, with 11 bases of the junction left unmatched. In nucleotides, the CDR3 is TGCAGTGCTAGGGGCTCCGGGGGGTCGCTGTACTTC. Encoded protein: CSARGSGGSLYF.

The rearrangement links TRBV7-9 to TRBJ2-5; D could derive from TRBD1 or TRBD2 (6 bases each). V was shortened by 6 bases and J by 14 bases, with 22 bases between the two germline ends. The CDR3 is 13 residues long. Germline V CDR1 and CDR2: SEHNR, FQNEAQ (reference sequence). CDR3 residues: CASSEVQGGRGYF. The CDR3 nucleotides read TGTGCCAGCAGTGAAGTACAGGGAGGCCGGGGATACTTC.

This sequence joins TRBV10-3 and TRBJ1-2; TRBD1 aligns across 9 bases. CDR1 and CDR2 from the germline V gene are ENHRY and SYGVKD. This CDR3 has 14 amino acids. The junction had 6 bases not matched to a gene; V was cut back by 0 bases and J by 10 bases. The CDR3 sequence: CAISESGTGRAYTF. CDR3 nucleotide sequence: TGTGCCATCAGTGAGTCAGGGACAGGGCGAGCCTACACCTTC.

This clonotype was observed a few times. The genes are TRBV13 and TRBJ2-7; D assignment may be TRBD1 or TRBD2 (5 bases each). In germline, CDR1 is PRHDT, CDR2 FYEKMQ (reference sequence). There are 15 residues in the CDR3. V was shortened by 5 bases and J by 0 bases, with 14 bases between the two germline ends. CDR3 region: CASSPGPQFSYEQYF. The CDR3 nucleotides are TGTGCCAGCAGCCCGGGACCACAATTCTCCTACGAGCAGTACTTC.

The gene calls are TRBV9 and TRBJ2-3; D is uncertain. Germline V gene lookup returns CDR1 SGDLS and CDR2 YYNGEE. This CDR3 contains 16 residues. V was clipped by 5 bases and J by 0 bases, with 16 bases between them. Here the CDR3 DNA reads TGTGCCAGCAGTCCTTTTGGCGGTATGAGCACAGATACGCAGTATTTT. This gives the protein CASSPFGGMSTDTQYF.

This clonotype has just a few counts. Germline and junction disagree at one end, which may indicate a read error. The V gene is TRBV10-2, the J gene TRBJ2-7, with a possible D match to TRBD1 (6 bases). In germline, CDR1 is WSHSY, CDR2 SAAADI. The CDR3 runs 11 residues. The CDR3 sequence: CASSEPDSQIF. The CDR3 DNA reads TGCGCCAGCAGTGAGCCGGACAGCCAAATTTTC.